The 20 T cell receptor beta chains below come from one sample, sequenced in a study of Graves' ophthalmopathy and Graves' hyperthyroidism. The study amplified TCR beta CDR3 regions using RNA transcripts. HTBI primers were employed in first-round RT-PCR, then a second-round multiplex PCR followed. In TCRdb, the multiplex PCR reads were re-called with MiXCR into one record per CDR3 protein. The sample consists of approximately 540,000 distinct CDR3 sequences, about 40% of them appearing once. The sequencing sample was made of peripheral blood or thyroid tissue (not recorded which). Source of these receptors: an adult man with Graves' hyperthyroidism.

The chain carries TRBV5-1 and TRBJ1-6; D unresolved. This CDR3 is built from 14 residues. The V end was cut by 0 bases, the J end by 7 bases, with 8 bases between. Germline V gene lookup returns CDR1 SGHRS and CDR2 YFSETQ. CDR3 sequence reads: CASSLDITNSPLHF. The CDR3, as DNA: TGCGCCAGCAGCTTGGACATAACGAATTCACCCCTCCACTTT.

The rearrangement uses TRBV7-9 and TRBJ2-2; D might be TRBD2 (7 bases). Germline CDR1 reads SEHNR; CDR2 reads FQNEAQ (reference sequence). CDR3 length equals 13 residues. Trimming took 1 base from V and 16 from J, leaving 16 bases between them. This CDR3 reads CASSLGGTGGPFF. The CDR3 nucleotides are TGTGCCAGCAGCTTAGGGGGGACCGGGGGGCCGTTTTTT.

This clonotype was counted ten times or more. J is TRBJ1-2 and V is TRBV7-8; no clear D gene. Trimming took off 4 bases at V and 2 bases at J, with 5 bases between the two ends. The CDR3 length is 12 residues. Germline CDR1 reads SGHVS; CDR2 reads FQNEAQ. The CDR3 loop reads CASSSYNYGYTF. The CDR3 DNA is TGTGCCAGCAGCTCTTACAACTATGGCTACACCTTC.

For this clonotype: The CDR3 does not close with the conserved phenylalanine or tryptophan, likely indicating a read error. The limits of the CDR3 on the DNA are not certain, so only TCRdb's listed CDR3 is given. The chain joins TRBV18 to TRBJ2-2. Germline V lookup: CDR1 KGHSH, CDR2 LQKENI. The CDR3 spans 9 amino acids, including both terminal residues. CDR3: CASSPRTLT.

This clonotype has ten or more counts. This sequence joins TRBV28 and TRBJ2-5, with unresolved D. V lost 3 bases, J lost 7 bases, and 12 bases lay in between. CDR3 length: 13 amino acids. Germline V gene lookup returns CDR1 MDHEN and CDR2 SYDVKM. The CDR3 spells CASSFRSIGTQYF. Here the CDR3 DNA reads TGTGCCAGCAGTTTTAGATCGATTGGGACCCAGTACTTC. The whole variable domain, remainder taken from reference TRBV28 and TRBJ2-5, is DVKVTQSSRYLVKRTGEKVFLECVQDMDHENMFWYRQDPGLGLRLIYFSYDVKMKEKGDIPEGYSVSREKKERFSLILESASTNQTSMYLCASSFRSIGTQYFGPGTRLLVL.

The CDR3 loop is CASSPFWAGNTIYF. The CDR3, as DNA: TGTGCCAGCAGTCCCTTCTGGGCTGGAAACACCATATATTTT. This chain joins TRBV12-3 or TRBV12-4 and TRBJ1-3, with D unclear. V gave up 5 bases and J gave up 2 bases, with 10 bases separating them. This CDR3 is 14 amino acids long.

CDR3 DNA sequence: TGTGCCAGCAGCTTAGAGGCGGGAGTCGGTCTCGAACTATACAGCTACACCTTC. Its translation: CASSLEAGVGLELYSYTF. The V call is TRBV11-1, the J call TRBJ1-2; no definite D call. V shed 1 base and J shed 9 bases, with 27 bases lying between them. Germline V gene sequence: CDR1 SGHAT, CDR2 FQDESV (reference sequence). The CDR3 is made up of 18 amino acids.

The chain employs TRBV24-1 and TRBJ2-5; 8 bases map to TRBD1. The CDR3 contains 13 residues. Germline trimming cut 3 bases from V and 5 bases from J; bases unmatched to any gene: 1. Germline V CDR1 and CDR2: KGHDR, SFDVKD. DNA of the CDR3: TGTGCCACCAGTGATAACAGGGGGGAGACCCAGTACTTC. Protein: CATSDNRGETQYF.

Comment on this clonotype: Given a much more abundant clone one base away, this may be a read error. This chain joins TRBV2 and TRBJ2-5; D unclear. V lost 5 bases and J lost 4, with 8 bases in between. The CDR3 spans 12 residues. Germline V lookup: CDR1 SNHLY, CDR2 FYNNEI. This CDR3 reads CASSYLRETQYF. DNA of the CDR3: TGTGCCAGCAGTTACTTACGAGAGACCCAGTACTTC.

There are many counts of this clonotype. One end of the junction fails to match germline, which may point to a read error. The chain links TRBV6-5 to TRBJ2-7; 7 bases agree with TRBD1. Looked up from germline, CDR1 is MNHEY and CDR2 is SVGAGI. This CDR3 has 13 residues. CDR3 nucleotide sequence: TGTGCCAGCAGTTCCACAGAACGACAGGGTCTAAACTTC. Protein: CASSSTERQGLNF.

About this clonotype: Germline and junction disagree at one end, which may indicate a read error. The chain is built from TRBV19 and TRBJ1-6, with 8 nucleotides matching TRBD1. Germline V gene lookup returns CDR1 LNHDA and CDR2 SQIVND (reference sequence). This CDR3 has 18 amino acids. CDR3 DNA sequence: TGTACCAGTAGTATAGCAGGGGGCCTTGGAAGCGGGAATTCACCCCTCCACTTT. Its translation: CTSSIAGGLGSGNSPLHF.

There are many counts of this clonotype. The gene calls are TRBV5-4 and TRBJ1-6, with D possibly TRBD1 on 5 matching bases. The V and J ends lost 2 bases and 7 bases respectively, with 10 bases between them. The CDR3 loop spans 14 amino acids. Germline V gives CDR1 SGHNT, CDR2 YYREEE (reference sequence). CDR3 DNA sequence: TGTGCCAGCAGCTTCGGGGCAGTAAATTCACCCCTCCACTTT. This gives the protein CASSFGAVNSPLHF.

For this clonotype: The junction departs from the called germline gene at one end, perhaps through a read error. This chain joins TRBV5-1 and TRBJ2-7; perhaps TRBD2 as D (6 bases). This CDR3 spans 15 amino acids. Germline CDR1 is SGHRS and CDR2 is YFSETQ. The CDR3 sequence is CANSLVGTSTYEQYF. In DNA form, the CDR3 reads TGTGCCAACAGCTTAGTGGGGACTTCTACCTACGAGCAGTACTTC.

This clonotype was seen only a few times. V is TRBV2 and J is TRBJ2-3, with TRBD1 identical over 9 bases. Germline V lookup: CDR1 SNHLY, CDR2 FYNNEI. CDR3 length: 19 amino acids. J gave up 2 bases and V 1 base, and 13 bases lay outside the gene matches. The CDR3 region is CASSEVWDRARLHTDTQYF. CDR3 nucleotide sequence: TGTGCCAGCAGTGAAGTGTGGGACAGGGCCAGGCTCCACACAGATACGCAGTATTTT.

This clonotype was observed many times. The chain joins TRBV7-9 to TRBJ2-2, with 11 nucleotides matching TRBD2. The V segment lost 5 bases and the J segment 1 base; nucleotides outside the gene matches: 3. This CDR3 comprises 16 residues. Germline CDR1 is SEHNR and CDR2 is FQNEAQ (reference sequence). The CDR3 bases are TGTGCCAGCAGCCAGGGACTAGCGGAGAACACCGGGGAGCTGTTTTTT. Amino acid sequence: CASSQGLAENTGELFF. Full variable domain (remainder filled in from reference TRBV7-9 and TRBJ2-2): DTGVSQNPRHKITKRGQNVTFRCDPISEHNRLYWYRQTLGQGPEFLTYFQNEAQLEKSRLLSDRFSAERPKGSFSTLEIQRTEQGDSAMYLCASSQGLAENTGELFFGEGSRLTVL.

To note about this clonotype: This sequence may be a read error, since a much larger clone differs from it by one base. The V call is TRBV7-8, the J call TRBJ1-4, with D tentatively TRBD1 (5 bases). CDR1 SGHVS and CDR2 FQNEAQ come from the germline V gene. The CDR3 covers 15 residues. Between the trimmed V and J ends, which lost 4 bases and 7 bases, there was a span of 16 bases. The CDR3: CASSWGREGSEKLFF. CDR3 nucleotide sequence: TGTGCCAGCAGCTGGGGGAGGGAAGGGAGTGAAAAACTGTTTTTT.

This clonotype was counted at least ten times. V usage is TRBV4-1 and J usage is TRBJ1-2; D uncertain. The V gene lost 0 bases and the J gene lost 2 bases, with 10 bases spanning the gap. The CDR3 is made up of 15 amino acids. The V gene's germline CDR1 is MGHRA and CDR2 YSYEKL. CDR3 protein: CASSQEGVQNYGYTF. CDR3 bases: TGCGCCAGCAGCCAAGAGGGAGTACAGAACTATGGCTACACCTTC.

The chain couples TRBV29-1 to TRBJ1-1; 11 nucleotides match TRBD1. Germline loops: CDR1 SQVTM, CDR2 ANQGSEA. Trimming at V came to 4 bases and at J to 11 bases, leaving 3 bases not matched to a gene. The CDR3 sequence is 11 residues long. This CDR3 reads CSVVRDRGAFF. CDR3 DNA: TGCAGCGTTGTCCGGGACAGGGGGGCTTTCTTT.

Points on this clonotype: The conserved final phenylalanine or tryptophan is absent from the CDR3, which likely points to a read error. No DNA is shown, since the ends of the CDR3 on it are uncertain; the CDR3 is the one TCRdb lists. The gene calls are TRBV6-5 and TRBJ2-7; the table names TRBD1, a call not compared with the DNA. Germline assignment: CDR1 MNHEY and CDR2 SVGAGI. Counting both end residues, the CDR3 totals 9 amino acids. The CDR3 sequence is CASRTGTGG.

The chain couples TRBV7-9 to TRBJ2-7, with TRBD1 matching over 10 bases. V lost 6 bases, J lost 7 bases, and 15 bases stayed unmatched. CDR3 length: 16 amino acids. Germline loops: CDR1 SEHNR, CDR2 FQNEAQ (reference sequence). The CDR3 sequence is CASSPPGQRGQGEQYF. The CDR3 nucleotides are TGTGCCAGCAGTCCACCGGGACAGCGGGGACAGGGGGAGCAGTACTTC. The whole variable domain, filled in from reference TRBV7-9 and TRBJ2-7, reads DTGVSQNPRHKITKRGQNVTFRCDPISEHNRLYWYRQTLGQGPEFLTYFQNEAQLEKSRLLSDRFSAERPKGSFSTLEIQRTEQGDSAMYLCASSPPGQRGQGEQYFGPGTRLTVT.